These 26 T cell receptor beta chains originate from one sample sequenced in a study of T-cell memory formation after mild COVID-19. One entry per CDR3 protein results from TCRdb running MiXCR on the 5' RACE reads. The table shows around 210,000 distinct CDR3 sequences, with roughly 10% occurring only once. What was sequenced was PBMCs or a T cell subset sorted from them (not recorded which). All receptors derive from a man between 18 and 35 years old who had mild COVID-19 (a few samples of this study predate the infection). Cell type and time point are not known.

This clonotype was seen repeatedly, ten times or more. The V call is TRBV5-6, the J call TRBJ2-1; maybe TRBD1 (5 bases). The V and J ends lost 4 bases and 10 bases respectively, with 21 bases between them. The germline gives CDR1 SGHDT, CDR2 YYEEEE. This CDR3 region has 15 residues. In DNA, the CDR3 is TGTGCCAGCAGCCCCCCGGGCCCACGGTCAGGGGAGCAGTTCTTC. It is translated as CASSPPGPRSGEQFF.

Only a few counts were recorded for this clonotype. The chain combines TRBV12-3 or TRBV12-4 with TRBJ1-5; 9 bases align to TRBD1. CDR3 size: 14 residues. Unmatched junction bases numbered 7, after V lost 6 bases and J lost 7 bases. The DNA of the CDR3 is TGTGCCAGCAGGACACAGGGGGCTGGGCAGCCCCAGCATTTT. Its protein is CASRTQGAGQPQHF.

The chain joins TRBV5-6 to TRBJ1-1; unclear D gene. The germline CDR1 and CDR2 sequences are SGHDT and YYEEEE. This CDR3 spans 14 amino acids. V was trimmed by 3 bases and J by 1 base, leaving 10 bases between them. CDR3 sequence: CASSSEFTNTEAFF. CDR3 DNA sequence: TGTGCCAGCAGCTCGGAGTTTACGAACACTGAAGCTTTCTTT.

This clonotype has a count of ten or more. The chain joins TRBV5-4 to TRBJ1-2; TRBD1 might be the D (5 bases). Deletions cut 2 bases from V and 4 bases from J, with 9 bases between. This CDR3 comprises 13 residues. Germline V gene data show CDR1 as SGHNT and CDR2 as YYREEE (reference sequence). Here the CDR3 DNA reads TGTGCCAGCAGCTTCGGGGGAGGCTATGGCTACACCTTC. Its protein product is CASSFGGGYGYTF.

The rearrangement joins TRBV5-1 to TRBJ1-1; TRBD1 matches at 8 bases. The V gene end was trimmed by 1 base and the J gene end by 5 bases; junction bases not matched to a gene: 4. This CDR3 has 14 amino acids. The germline V gene has CDR1 SGHRS and CDR2 YFSETQ. The CDR3 DNA reads TGCGCCAGCAGCTTGCCCGACAGGGGAACTGAAGCTTTCTTT. As protein: CASSLPDRGTEAFF.

This clonotype was seen a handful of times. The CDR3 loop is CASSSRTSGGSTQYF. DNA of the CDR3: TGTGCCAGCAGTTCCAGGACTAGCGGGGGATCTACGCAGTATTTT. The rearrangement joins TRBV12-3 or TRBV12-4 to TRBJ2-3; 13 positions agree with TRBD2. The CDR3 has 15 amino acids. Germline trimming cut 4 bases from V and 8 bases from J; bases unmatched to any gene: 6.

This clonotype was observed a handful of times. The V gene is TRBV29-1, the J gene TRBJ1-2, with D hard to call. There are 11 residues in the CDR3. The V end was cut by 7 bases, the J end by 9 bases, with 15 bases between. The germline gives CDR1 SQVTM, CDR2 ANQGSEA. CDR3: CSAVRAQSYTF. CDR3 DNA: TGCAGCGCCGTACGGGCTCAAAGCTACACCTTC.

This clonotype was picked up a small number of times. The chain is built from TRBV4-3 and TRBJ2-3, with D possibly matching TRBD2 (6 bases). CDR3 length: 17 residues. CDR1 is LGHNA and CDR2 is YSLEER in the germline V gene. V lost 0 bases and J 0 bases, leaving 13 bases between the germline ends. CDR3 sequence reads: CASSQEISRGSTDTQYF. The CDR3 nucleotides are TGCGCCAGCAGCCAAGAAATTTCGCGGGGTAGCACAGATACGCAGTATTTT.

This clonotype was found a few times. The genes are TRBV7-2 and TRBJ2-1; D possibly uses TRBD1 or TRBD2 (6 bases each). The CDR3 loop spans 16 amino acids. Per germline, CDR1 SGHTA and CDR2 FQGNSA. Trimming removed 5 bases from V and 7 bases from J, with 21 bases in between. The CDR3 coding sequence is TGTGCCAGCAGCCCCGACTCGGGGGCGGGGCGGAATGAGCAGTTCTTC. Translating gives CASSPDSGAGRNEQFF.

This clonotype was seen a handful of times. This rearrangement joins TRBV7-9 to TRBJ1-3, with D possibly TRBD1 on 5 matching bases. This CDR3 has 15 residues. Germline V lookup: CDR1 SEHNR, CDR2 FQNEAQ (reference sequence). V dropped 2 bases and J dropped 5 bases, with 13 bases sitting between them. The CDR3 protein is CASSLSSTVRNTIYF. The CDR3 bases are TGTGCCAGCAGCTTAAGTTCGACAGTGAGAAACACCATATATTTT.

This clonotype was seen many times. The chain joins TRBV12-3 or TRBV12-4 to TRBJ2-1, with 14 bases matching TRBD2. The CDR3 runs 14 residues. Trimming removed 6 bases from V and 7 bases from J; junction bases left unmatched: 2. CDR3 residues: CASRWTSGGNEQFF. In nucleotides, the CDR3 is TGTGCCAGCAGATGGACTAGCGGGGGGAATGAGCAGTTCTTC.

This clonotype was found a few times. The V call is TRBV7-3, the J call TRBJ2-3; 8 bases are a match to TRBD2. This CDR3 region has 15 residues. The V and J ends lost 2 bases and 5 bases, in that order; junction bases with no gene match: 6. CDR1 is SGHTA and CDR2 is FQGTGA in the germline V gene. CDR3 nucleotides: TGTGCCAGCAGCTTAGAGGGACTAGTCGGAGATACGCAGTATTTT. As protein: CASSLEGLVGDTQYF.

The sample holds many counts of this clonotype. The chain is built from TRBV6-1 and TRBJ1-5, with 7 nucleotides matching TRBD1. V gave up 8 bases and J gave up 5 bases; unmatched junction bases: 15. Germline assignment: CDR1 MNHNS and CDR2 SASEGT. The CDR3 sequence is 16 residues long. This CDR3 is CASGGEGQKPYQPQHF. In DNA form, the CDR3 reads TGTGCCAGCGGGGGCGAGGGACAGAAACCGTATCAGCCCCAGCATTTT.

This clonotype was observed a handful of times. The chain joins TRBV4-2 to TRBJ2-1; 8 bases line up with TRBD2. After removal of 3 bases from V and 2 bases from J, the junction contained 6 bases not matched to a gene. CDR1 and CDR2 from the germline V gene are LGHNA and YNFKEQ. The CDR3 is 16 residues long. CDR3 coding DNA: TGTGCCAGCAGCCAGCCGGGGGGGAACACCTACAATGAGCAGTTCTTC. Translating it yields CASSQPGGNTYNEQFF.

The chain links TRBV20-1 to TRBJ1-1; D gene uncertain. Germline-derived CDR1 and CDR2 are DFQATT and SNEGSKA (reference sequence). The CDR3 covers 14 residues. The V gene lost 2 bases and the J gene lost 1 base, with 11 bases spanning the gap. CDR3 sequence (DNA): TGCAGTGCTAGATACCCCGGAGGGAACACTGAAGCTTTCTTT. It specifies CSARYPGGNTEAFF.

The chain joins TRBV12-3 or TRBV12-4 to TRBJ2-7; a weak D match, TRBD2 (6 bases). The CDR3 covers 15 residues. Between the trimmed V and J ends, which lost 1 base and 0 bases, there was a span of 10 bases. Written as DNA, the CDR3 is TGTGCCAGCAGTTTAGGCGGGGTTACCTCCTACGAGCAGTACTTC. Translating gives CASSLGGVTSYEQYF.

V is TRBV9 and J is TRBJ2-1, with TRBD2 matching 8 bases. Germline V gives CDR1 SGDLS, CDR2 YYNGEE. This CDR3 contains 14 residues. V was clipped by 0 bases and J by 9 bases; unmatched bases: 5. CDR3 DNA sequence: TGTGCCAGCAGCGTAGCAGTAGCGGGGACTGAGCAGTTCTTC. Translated: CASSVAVAGTEQFF.

The chain couples TRBV21-1 to TRBJ2-2; the D call TRBD1 from the table was never checked on the DNA. TRBV21-1 is shown as a pseudogene. The CDR3 is 17 residues long. CDR3 region: CASPPAGGEANTGELFF. The CDR3 DNA follows: TGTGCCAGCCCCCCGGCAGGGGGCGAAGCGAACACCGGGGAGCTGTTTTTT.

At least ten counts were recorded for this clonotype. The chain employs TRBV5-1 and TRBJ2-4, with D unclear. Germline V lookup: CDR1 SGHRS, CDR2 YFSETQ. Trimming removed 0 bases from V and 8 bases from J, with 18 bases in between. There are 16 residues in the CDR3. The CDR3 DNA is TGCGCCAGCAGCTTGGCCATCGATGAGAGTTCGGACATTCAGTACTTC. It specifies CASSLAIDESSDIQYF.

The chain combines TRBV7-3 with TRBJ2-7; D is unclear. V was shortened by 2 bases and J by 3 bases, with 8 bases between the two germline ends. CDR3 length: 13 amino acids. The germline gives CDR1 SGHTA, CDR2 FQGTGA. In nucleotides, the CDR3 is TGTGCCAGCAGCTTAGGAACACGCTACGAGCAGTACTTC. Amino acids: CASSLGTRYEQYF.

This clonotype has at least ten counts. V is TRBV5-5 and J is TRBJ1-6; a possible D gene is TRBD1 (5 bases). The CDR3 spans 15 residues. CDR1 and CDR2 from the germline V gene are SGHKS and YYEKEE (reference sequence). Trimming pared 4 bases from V and 6 bases from J, leaving 14 bases between. CDR3 coding DNA: TGTGCCAGCAGCCGATCAGGGTTGAGTAATTCACCCCTCCACTTT. Its protein is CASSRSGLSNSPLHF.

This clonotype was recorded at least ten times. The chain has TRBV7-2 and TRBJ1-1; no firm D call. The CDR3 has 13 residues. Germline lookup yields CDR1 SGHTA and CDR2 FQGNSA. The ends were cut back, 5 bases at V and 6 bases at J, with 13 bases in the middle. The CDR3 reads CASSVYSRAEAFF. The DNA for the CDR3 is TGTGCCAGCAGCGTCTATTCTCGGGCTGAAGCTTTCTTT.

The chain uses TRBV10-3 and TRBJ2-3; 7 bases agree with TRBD2. Germline V gives CDR1 ENHRY, CDR2 SYGVKD. The CDR3 is 15 amino acids. The trim removed 10 bases at V and 0 bases at J, leaving 10 bases unmatched. CDR3 nucleotide sequence: TGTGCCACGCGCCCACTAGCGCCCAGCACAGATACGCAGTATTTT. Translated: CATRPLAPSTDTQYF.

This clonotype has at least ten counts. The rearrangement links TRBV20-1 to TRBJ2-5; D perhaps matches TRBD2 (5 bases). V gave up 4 bases and J gave up 4 bases, with 10 bases separating them. Germline V CDR1 and CDR2: DFQATT, SNEGSKA (reference sequence). There are 12 residues in the CDR3. The CDR3 is CSAIRGSETQYF. The CDR3 bases are TGCAGTGCTATCCGGGGTTCAGAGACCCAGTACTTC.

This clonotype was counted ten times or more. The CDR3: CASSRGAGGSGSYTQYF. The CDR3 DNA reads as TGCGCCAGCAGTCGGGGGGCCGGGGGTAGCGGTTCATATACGCAGTATTTT. This chain joins TRBV10-1 and TRBJ2-3, with D perhaps matching TRBD2 (7 bases). Germline CDR1 WNHNN, CDR2 SYGVQD (reference sequence). This CDR3 is 17 amino acids long. Trimming left V 5 bases short and J 7 bases short, with 25 bases between.

V is TRBV5-1 and J is TRBJ1-1; possibly TRBD1 for D (5 bases). The CDR3 is made up of 13 amino acids. Trimming pared 0 bases from V and 6 bases from J, leaving 9 bases between. From germline, CDR1 is SGHRS and CDR2 YFSETQ. The chain's CDR3 is CASSLDVGAEAFF. The CDR3 nucleotides are TGCGCCAGCAGCTTGGATGTAGGGGCTGAAGCTTTCTTT.